This T cell receptor beta chain was recorded in a study of cytomegalovirus exposure and HLA in healthy donors. Regarding the study as a whole: Most TCR sequences were rare, but some public TCRs occurred in many donors. High specificity and sensitivity for cytomegalovirus status were reported for the classifier.

From germline, CDR1 is MGHRA and CDR2 YSYEKL. The V end lost 1 base, the J end lost 1 base, and 7 bases lay between the germline ends. The CDR3 spans 14 residues. This clone was seen a few times. The antigen is undetermined. The PCR employed 60 Vbeta primers together with 13 Jbeta primers. Original handling: Counted up in a later analysis, unique TCR beta chains came to 65 million to 80 million, with around 11 million shared. Data came from immunoSEQ multiplex PCR; TCRdb stores just in-frame clones and leaves some out. That table gives V, J and clone size, and the DNA gave D and trimming. The sample shows about 150,000 clones, around four fifths of them seen only once.

The sequence was collected from a boy aged 2 to 9 in good health and CMV-seronegative. This chain connects TRBV4-1 to TRBJ2-5; D not certain. Sequenced material: PBMCs. CDR3 in amino acids: CASSQGLLQETQYF. DNA of the CDR3: TGCGCCAGCAGCCAAGGGTTACTCCAAGAGACCCAGTACTTC.